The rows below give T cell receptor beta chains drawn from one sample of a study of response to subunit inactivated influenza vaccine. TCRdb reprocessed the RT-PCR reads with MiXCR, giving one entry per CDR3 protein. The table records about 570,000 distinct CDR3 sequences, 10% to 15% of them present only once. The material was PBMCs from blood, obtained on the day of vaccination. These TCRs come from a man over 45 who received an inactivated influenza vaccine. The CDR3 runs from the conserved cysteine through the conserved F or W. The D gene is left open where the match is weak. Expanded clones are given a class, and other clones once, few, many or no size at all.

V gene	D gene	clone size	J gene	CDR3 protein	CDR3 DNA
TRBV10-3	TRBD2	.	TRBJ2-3	CAITAGGRGTDTQYF	TGTGCCATCACCGCGGGGGGTCGGGGCACAGATACGCAGTATTTT
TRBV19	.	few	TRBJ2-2	CASSISRDVNTGELFF	TGTGCCAGTAGTATATCCCGGGACGTGAACACCGGGGAGCTGTTTTTT
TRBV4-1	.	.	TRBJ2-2	CASSLQYREFANTGELFF	TGCGCCAGCAGCCTCCAATATCGTGAGTTCGCGAACACCGGGGAGCTGTTTTTT
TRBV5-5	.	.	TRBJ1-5	CASSLVFGEVNQPQHF	TGTGCCAGCAGCTTGGTGTTCGGGGAAGTCAATCAGCCCCAGCATTTT
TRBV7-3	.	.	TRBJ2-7	CASSLEDSYEQYF	TGTGCCAGCAGCTTAGAGGACTCCTACGAGCAGTACTTC
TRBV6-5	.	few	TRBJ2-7	CASSYAGEGEQYF	TGTGCCAGCAGTTACGCAGGGGAAGGCGAGCAGTACTTC
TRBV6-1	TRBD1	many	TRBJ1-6	CASRPTGGPSPLHF	TGTGCCAGCAGACCTACAGGGGGCCCCTCACCCCTCCACTTT
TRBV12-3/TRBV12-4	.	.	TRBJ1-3	CASSLGRRLGNTIYF	TGTGCCAGCAGTTTGGGACGGAGGCTCGGAAACACCATATATTTT
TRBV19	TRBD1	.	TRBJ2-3	CASSPGTGVGGTDTQYF	TGTGCCAGTAGTCCCGGGACAGGGGTGGGAGGCACAGATACGCAGTATTTT
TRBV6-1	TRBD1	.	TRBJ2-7	CASSWTGGNYEQYF	TGTGCCAGCAGCTGGACAGGGGGGAATTACGAGCAGTACTTC
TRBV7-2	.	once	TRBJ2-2	CASSLGPSNTGELFF	TGTGCCAGCAGCTTAGGACCGTCAAACACCGGGGAGCTGTTTTTT
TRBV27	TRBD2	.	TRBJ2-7	CASSPRRASGGLGEQYF	TGTGCCAGCAGCCCACGGCGGGCTAGCGGGGGACTTGGCGAGCAGTACTTC
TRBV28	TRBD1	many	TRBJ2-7	CASSLGTGMYEQYF	TGTGCCAGCAGTTTGGGGACAGGGATGTACGAGCAGTACTTC
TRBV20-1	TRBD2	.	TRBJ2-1	CSARDKGLAGVNEQFF	TGCAGTGCTAGAGATAAGGGACTAGCGGGAGTTAATGAGCAGTTCTTC
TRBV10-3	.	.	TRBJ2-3	CAIGATDTQYF	TGTGCCATTGGGGCCACAGATACGCAGTATTTT
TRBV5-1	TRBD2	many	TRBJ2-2	CASSPVTSGSGGELFF	TGCGCCAGCAGCCCAGTGACTAGCGGGAGCGGCGGGGAGCTGTTTTTT
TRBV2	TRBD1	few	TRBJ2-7	CASSGTGTGEQYF	TGTGCCAGCAGTGGGACAGGGACGGGCGAGCAGTACTTC
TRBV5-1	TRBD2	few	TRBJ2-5	CASGLWGSASGQETQYF	TGCGCCAGCGGCCTGTGGGGGTCCGCTAGCGGCCAAGAGACCCAGTACTTC
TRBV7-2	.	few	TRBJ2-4	CASSWVDATEGGQYF	TGTGCCAGCAGCTGGGTGGACGCAACCGAGGGTGGGCAGTACTTC
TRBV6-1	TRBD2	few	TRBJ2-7	CASSSGTSTYEQYF	TGTGCCAGCAGCTCCGGGACTAGTACATACGAGCAGTACTTC
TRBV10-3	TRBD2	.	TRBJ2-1	CAISEAGGSNEQFF	TGTGCCATCAGTGAAGCGGGGGGGTCCAATGAGCAGTTCTTC
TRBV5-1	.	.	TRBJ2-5	CASSLAGAGSFETQYF	TGCGCCAGCAGCTTGGCAGGGGCCGGATCCTTTGAGACCCAGTACTTC